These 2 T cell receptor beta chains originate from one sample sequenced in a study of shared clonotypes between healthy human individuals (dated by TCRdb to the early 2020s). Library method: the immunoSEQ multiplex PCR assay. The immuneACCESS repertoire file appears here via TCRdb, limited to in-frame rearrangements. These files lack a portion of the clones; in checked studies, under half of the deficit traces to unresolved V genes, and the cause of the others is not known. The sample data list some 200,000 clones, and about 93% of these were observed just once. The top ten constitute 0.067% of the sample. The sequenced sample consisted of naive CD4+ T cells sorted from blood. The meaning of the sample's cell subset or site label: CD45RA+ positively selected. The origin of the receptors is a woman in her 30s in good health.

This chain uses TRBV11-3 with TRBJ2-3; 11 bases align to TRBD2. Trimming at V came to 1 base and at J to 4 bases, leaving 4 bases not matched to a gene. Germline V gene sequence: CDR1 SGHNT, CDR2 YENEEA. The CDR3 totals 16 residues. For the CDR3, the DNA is TGTGCCAGCAGCTTAGGGGCTAGCGGGAGGCCAGATACGCAGTATTTT. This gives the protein CASSLGASGRPDTQYF.

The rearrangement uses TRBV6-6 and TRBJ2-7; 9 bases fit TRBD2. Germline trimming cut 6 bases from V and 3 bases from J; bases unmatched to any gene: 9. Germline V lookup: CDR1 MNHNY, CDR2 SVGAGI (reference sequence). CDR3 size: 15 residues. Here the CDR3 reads CASRPETSGYYEQYF. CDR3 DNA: TGTGCCAGCAGACCTGAGACTAGCGGATACTACGAGCAGTACTTC.